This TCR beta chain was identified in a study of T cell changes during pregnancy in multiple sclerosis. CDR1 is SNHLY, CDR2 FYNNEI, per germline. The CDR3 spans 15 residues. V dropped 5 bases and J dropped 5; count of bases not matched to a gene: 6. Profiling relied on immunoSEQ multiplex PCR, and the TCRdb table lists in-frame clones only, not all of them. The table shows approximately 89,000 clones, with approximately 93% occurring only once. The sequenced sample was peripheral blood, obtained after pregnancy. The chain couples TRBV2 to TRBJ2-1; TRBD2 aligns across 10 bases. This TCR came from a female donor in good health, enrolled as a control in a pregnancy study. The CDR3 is CASSIKREGNNEQFF. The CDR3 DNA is TGTGCCAGCAGTATTAAGCGGGAGGGAAACAATGAGCAGTTCTTC.